This T cell receptor (beta chain) was sequenced in a study of graft-versus-host responses after intestinal transplantation. Assay: immunoSEQ multiplex PCR; the TCRdb copy retains only in-frame clones and omits some. The sample carries roughly 70,000 clones, roughly 92% recorded once. This TCR was recovered from a human patient who received an intestinal transplant, so some T cells may come from the graft donor. The sample consisted of bone marrow, taken around 720 days after intestinal transplantation.

The CDR3 is CASSYSSGGAYEQYF. The CDR3 nucleotides are TGTGCCAGCAGTTACTCGAGCGGGGGGGCTTACGAGCAGTACTTC. The rearrangement links TRBV6-5 to TRBJ2-7; 10 positions agree with TRBD2. Germline V lookup: CDR1 MNHEY, CDR2 SVGAGI. This CDR3 is built from 15 residues. V lost 0 bases, J lost 4 bases, and 3 bases stayed unmatched.